In this sample, the clone carrying this T cell receptor beta chain turned up a few times. What it binds is not known. Absent ophthalmopathy progression within 18 months defined stable Graves' hyperthyroidism. Not enrolled were patients with uncontrolled infection, other autoimmune disease, pregnancy or lactation. PBMCs came from roughly 10 ml fresh peripheral blood. The entry originates in a study of T cells in Graves' hyperthyroidism and ophthalmopathy. Study results and caveats: Among clonotypes expanded in thyroid above 0.001, most were also found in blood.

Germline values: CDR1 KGHSH, CDR2 LQKENI. With 6 bases removed from V and 0 bases from J, the gap between germline ends came to 14 bases. The length of the CDR3 is 15 residues. Researchers took RNA transcripts and amplified the TCR beta CDR3 regions from them. First-round RT-PCR targeting the TCR CDR3 was performed with the HTBI primer set. TCRdb re-called the multiplex PCR reads with MiXCR, one entry per CDR3 protein. This sample has some 400,000 distinct CDR3 sequences, with approximately 14% found just once. The gene calls are TRBV18 and TRBJ2-5; D is tentatively TRBD1 or TRBD2 (6 bases each). This clonotype was obtained from a woman in her sixties or seventies with Graves' hyperthyroidism. The sequencing sample was made of blood. The CDR3 protein is CASSRGGGNQETQYF. Written as DNA, the CDR3 is TGTGCCAGCTCCCGAGGGGGAGGAAACCAAGAGACCCAGTACTTC.